This T cell receptor (beta chain) came from a study of CD8 T cells in Susac syndrome. With random hexamers, reverse transcription was performed on about 0.45 to 1 ug of RNA. TCRdb reprocessed the immunoSEQ multiplex PCR reads with MiXCR, giving one entry per CDR3 protein. The repertoire holds hundreds of thousands of distinct CDR3 sequences, with 85% to 95% as singletons. The CDR3 length is 14 residues. From germline, CDR1 is SNHLY and CDR2 FYNNEI. V shed 7 bases and J 5 bases; nucleotides not matched to a gene: 6. This sequence joins TRBV2 and TRBJ2-2; 8 bases line up with TRBD2. Specimen: CD4+ T cells from PBMCs. This TCR derives from a human donor with multiple sclerosis. CDR3 residues: CASKREWRTGELFF. Written as DNA, the CDR3 is TGTGCCAGCAAGCGGGAGTGGAGGACCGGGGAGCTGTTTTTT.